These 4 T cell receptor beta chains originate from one sample sequenced in a study of blood T cell repertoires in COVID-19. The assay was immunoSEQ multiplex PCR, and TCRdb's table has in-frame clones only and misses some. Of about 300,000 clones listed, roughly 86% are singletons. Sequencing was carried out using peripheral blood. The receptors come from a man aged 70 or older with acute or convalescent COVID-19.

The CDR3 here is CASSSAPDSYEQYF. The DNA for the CDR3 is TGTGCCAGCAGCTCAGCGCCTGACAGCTACGAGCAGTACTTC. The V and J genes are TRBV6-5 and TRBJ2-7, with D tentatively TRBD1 (5 bases). Germline values: CDR1 MNHEY, CDR2 SVGAGI. There are 14 residues in the CDR3. V was shortened by 6 bases and J by 3 bases, with 15 bases between the two germline ends.

This clone was detected a few times. This chain uses TRBV4-3 with TRBJ2-7; 8 nucleotides line up with TRBD1. This CDR3 is built from 16 residues. V was clipped by 0 bases and J by 3 bases; unmatched bases: 7. CDR1 and CDR2 (germline): LGHNA, YSLEER. CDR3 DNA sequence: TGCGCCAGCAGCCAAGACTTCCCGGGACAGGTCTACGAGCAGTACTTC. It specifies CASSQDFPGQVYEQYF.

This clone occurred a few times. The chain links TRBV11-2 to TRBJ1-2; TRBD1 is a possible D gene (6 bases). In germline, CDR1 is SGHAT, CDR2 FQNNGV. Trimming took 3 bases from V and 3 from J, leaving 14 bases between them. The CDR3 loop spans 15 amino acids. The CDR3 DNA sequence: TGTGCCAGCAGCTTCTCATTGGGGGCTGACTATGGCTACACCTTC. It codes for CASSFSLGADYGYTF.

The chain joins TRBV6-5 to TRBJ1-6, with 7 bases that match TRBD1. CDR3 length equals 12 residues. Germline V gene sequence: CDR1 MNHEY, CDR2 SVGAGI. With V trimmed by 7 bases and J by 13 bases, 7 bases remained unmatched. The CDR3 DNA follows: TGTGCCAGCATCACAGGGGTGAGGCCCCTCCACTTT. This codes for CASITGVRPLHF.